These T cell receptor beta chains were read from a single sample in a study. A single record per CDR3 protein comes from TCRdb applying MiXCR to the RT-PCR reads. The sample includes more than 550,000 distinct CDR3 sequences, 13% to 15% of them seen just once. The sequenced sample was memory CD4+ T cells from blood. These receptors were collected from a female donor in good health, serving as a healthy control. CDR3s include the opening cysteine and the closing phenylalanine or tryptophan. Each record gives: CDR3 length, clone size, J gene, D gene, V gene, CDR3 DNA, CDR3 protein. The D gene is left open where the match is weak. Clone size is stated in some rows and not others, as once, few, many or a class when expanded.

cdr3_length: 15
clone_size: -
j_call: TRBJ2-7
d_call: -
v_call: TRBV12-3/TRBV12-4
cdr3_nt: TGTGCCAGCAGTGCACGGACAGTGTCCTCCTACGAGCAGTACTTC
cdr3_aa: CASSARTVSSYEQYF

cdr3_length: 14
clone_size: -
j_call: TRBJ2-3
d_call: -
v_call: TRBV12-3/TRBV12-4
cdr3_nt: TGTGCCAGCAGTTTACAAGCGACCGGGGATACGCAGTATTTT
cdr3_aa: CASSLQATGDTQYF

cdr3_length: 15
clone_size: -
j_call: TRBJ2-1
d_call: TRBD2
v_call: TRBV11-3
cdr3_nt: TGTGCCAGCAGCTTAGGTTCGGGACTAAGGAATGAGCAGTTCTTC
cdr3_aa: CASSLGSGLRNEQFF

cdr3_length: 15
clone_size: few
j_call: TRBJ1-2
d_call: TRBD1
v_call: TRBV4-3
cdr3_nt: TGCGCCAGCAGCCAAGCACCGGGACAGGGGCTTGGCTACACCTTC
cdr3_aa: CASSQAPGQGLGYTF

cdr3_length: 14
clone_size: few
j_call: TRBJ2-3
d_call: -
v_call: TRBV7-2
cdr3_nt: TGTGCCAGCAGCTTAGTCGTCGAGAGGGCTACGCAGTATTTT
cdr3_aa: CASSLVVERATQYF

cdr3_length: 15
clone_size: few
j_call: TRBJ1-2
d_call: -
v_call: TRBV20-1
cdr3_nt: TGCAGTGCCCGCCAGGGCCAGCGAAGTAACTATGGCTACACCTTC
cdr3_aa: CSARQGQRSNYGYTF

cdr3_length: 16
clone_size: few
j_call: TRBJ2-3
d_call: TRBD2
v_call: TRBV11-2
cdr3_nt: TGTGCCAGCAGCTTAGGGGCTAATCGGGAGGCAGATACGCAGTATTTT
cdr3_aa: CASSLGANREADTQYF

cdr3_length: 11
clone_size: many
j_call: TRBJ2-1
d_call: -
v_call: TRBV7-9
cdr3_nt: TGTGCCAGCAGCTTAGCGCGGGAAACGTTCTTC
cdr3_aa: CASSLARETFF

cdr3_length: 14
clone_size: many
j_call: TRBJ1-5
d_call: -
v_call: TRBV27
cdr3_nt: TGTGCCAGCACCCCGGAGTGGCCCGTTCAGCCCCAGCATTTT
cdr3_aa: CASTPEWPVQPQHF

cdr3_length: 14
clone_size: -
j_call: TRBJ2-5
d_call: -
v_call: TRBV6-2/TRBV6-3
cdr3_nt: TGTGCCAGCAACCCGGGGCTGTCAAGTGAGACCCAGTACTTC
cdr3_aa: CASNPGLSSETQYF

cdr3_length: 16
clone_size: -
j_call: TRBJ2-3
d_call: -
v_call: TRBV5-6
cdr3_nt: TGTGCCAGCAGCTGGGGGGGGACAACTAGCACAGATACGCAGTATTTT
cdr3_aa: CASSWGGTTSTDTQYF

cdr3_length: 15
clone_size: few
j_call: TRBJ2-3
d_call: -
v_call: TRBV5-4
cdr3_nt: TGTGCCAGCAGCCGAGTGACAACAGGGACAGATACGCAGTATTTT
cdr3_aa: CASSRVTTGTDTQYF

cdr3_length: 14
clone_size: few
j_call: TRBJ2-5
d_call: TRBD1
v_call: TRBV7-6
cdr3_nt: TGTGCCAGCACCCCCAGGGGGTTCTCCGAGACCCAGTACTTC
cdr3_aa: CASTPRGFSETQYF

cdr3_length: 15
clone_size: -
j_call: TRBJ2-2
d_call: -
v_call: TRBV5-1
cdr3_nt: TGCGCCAGCAGCTTGGTAACAGGGTCCACCGGGGAGCTGTTTTTT
cdr3_aa: CASSLVTGSTGELFF

cdr3_length: 15
clone_size: few
j_call: TRBJ1-5
d_call: -
v_call: TRBV28
cdr3_nt: TGTGCCAGCAGTTTTTGGCTGTTTAGCAATCAGCCCCAGCATTTT
cdr3_aa: CASSFWLFSNQPQHF

cdr3_length: 14
clone_size: many
j_call: TRBJ2-7
d_call: TRBD2
v_call: TRBV20-1
cdr3_nt: TGCAGTGCTAGGATAGCGGGAGCATCCTACGAGCAGTACTTC
cdr3_aa: CSARIAGASYEQYF

cdr3_length: 16
clone_size: few
j_call: TRBJ1-1
d_call: TRBD1
v_call: TRBV5-5
cdr3_nt: TGTGCCAGCAGCCTAAATCTACAGGGGGGGGACACTGAAGCTTTCTTT
cdr3_aa: CASSLNLQGGDTEAFF